The sequence of this TCR beta chain was determined in a study of blood T cell repertoires in COVID-19. Produced via immunoSEQ multiplex PCR; TCRdb's table is partial and in-frame only. Of more than 25,000 clones listed, approximately 90% are singletons. The CDR3 length is 12 residues. Per germline, CDR1 MNHEY and CDR2 SMNVEV (reference sequence). The ends were cut back, 6 bases at V and 7 bases at J, with 7 bases in the middle. Sequencing was done on a sample of peripheral blood. The sequence was obtained from a man in his 60s with active COVID-19. This chain joins TRBV27 and TRBJ1-6; D ambiguous. This CDR3 is CASRTGNSPLHF. CDR3 sequence (DNA): TGTGCCAGCAGGACGGGAAATTCACCCCTCCACTTT.